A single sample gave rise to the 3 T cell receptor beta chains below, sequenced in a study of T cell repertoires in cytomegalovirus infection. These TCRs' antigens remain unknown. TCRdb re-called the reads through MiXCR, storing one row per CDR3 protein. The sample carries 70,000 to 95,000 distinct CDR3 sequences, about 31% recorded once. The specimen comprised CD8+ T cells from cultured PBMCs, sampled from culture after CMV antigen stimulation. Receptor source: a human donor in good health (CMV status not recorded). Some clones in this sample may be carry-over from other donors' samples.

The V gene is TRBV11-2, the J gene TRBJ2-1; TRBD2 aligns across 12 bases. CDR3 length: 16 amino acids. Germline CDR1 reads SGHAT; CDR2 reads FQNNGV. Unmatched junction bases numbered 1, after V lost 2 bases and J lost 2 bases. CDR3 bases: TGTGCCAGCAGCTTACGACTAGCGGGGGCCTACAATGAGCAGTTCTTC. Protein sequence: CASSLRLAGAYNEQFF.

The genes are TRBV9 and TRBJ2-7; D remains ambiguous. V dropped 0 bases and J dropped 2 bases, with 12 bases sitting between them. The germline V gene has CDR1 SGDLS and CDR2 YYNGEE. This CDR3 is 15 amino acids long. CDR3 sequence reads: CASSVGRAFAYEQYF. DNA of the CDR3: TGTGCCAGCAGCGTAGGTAGAGCCTTTGCCTACGAGCAGTACTTC.

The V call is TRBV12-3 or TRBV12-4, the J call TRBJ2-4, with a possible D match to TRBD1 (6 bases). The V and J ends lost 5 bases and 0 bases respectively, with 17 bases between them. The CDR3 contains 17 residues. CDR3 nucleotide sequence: TGTGCCAGCAGTCCTGGACAGTCTCCTCTAGCCAAAAACATTCAGTACTTC. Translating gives CASSPGQSPLAKNIQYF.